Presented here are 23 T cell receptor beta chains from one specimen sequenced in a study of response to subunit inactivated influenza vaccine. TCRdb reanalysed the RT-PCR reads using MiXCR and keeps one entry per CDR3 protein. Among about 500,000 distinct CDR3 sequences, under 15% were seen once, and the ten largest hold around 13%. The specimen comprised PBMCs from blood, sampled about 40 days after vaccination. Source of these receptors: a man aged 50 to 59 who received an inactivated influenza vaccine.

The rearrangement uses TRBV20-1 and TRBJ2-5, with 7 bases that match TRBD2. From germline, CDR1 is DFQATT and CDR2 SNEGSKA (reference sequence). With V trimmed by 0 bases and J by 5 bases, 12 bases remained unmatched. This CDR3 is built from 16 residues. CDR3 in amino acids: CSARDTGGGGLETQYF. The CDR3, as DNA: TGCAGTGCTAGAGATACCGGCGGGGGAGGTCTGGAGACCCAGTACTTC.

This chain uses TRBV28 with TRBJ1-1, with D uncertain. Germline V CDR1 and CDR2: MDHEN, SYDVKM. The CDR3 extends over 14 amino acids. Trimming stripped 5 bases from V and 1 base from J, with 11 bases between. The CDR3 spells CASSLTTENTEAFF. The CDR3 DNA is TGTGCCAGCAGTCTCACTACAGAGAACACTGAAGCTTTCTTT.

The table lists this clonotype with a few counts. The chain combines TRBV12-3 or TRBV12-4 with TRBJ1-1; D ambiguous. The CDR3 covers 12 residues. Trimming shortened V by 3 bases and J by 8 bases, and 10 bases separated the two germline ends. The CDR3 loop reads CASSFQAGEAFF. DNA of the CDR3: TGTGCCAGCAGTTTTCAGGCAGGCGAAGCTTTCTTT.

The chain combines TRBV20-1 with TRBJ2-2, with 8 bases aligning to TRBD1. J lost 9 bases, V lost 3 bases, and 6 bases had no gene match. This CDR3 contains 13 residues. The germline V gene has CDR1 DFQATT and CDR2 SNEGSKA (reference sequence). The CDR3 region is CSARGQGARELFF. CDR3 DNA sequence: TGCAGTGCTAGGGGGCAGGGGGCAAGGGAGCTGTTTTTT.

At least ten counts were recorded for this clonotype. The chain recombines TRBV20-1 with TRBJ2-3; 8 nucleotides line up with TRBD1. Germline V gene lookup returns CDR1 DFQATT and CDR2 SNEGSKA (reference sequence). The CDR3 is 14 residues long. Trimming took 5 bases from V and 1 from J; bases not matched to a gene: 5. The CDR3: CSAGRTGRTDTQYF. For the CDR3, the DNA is TGCAGTGCTGGTCGGACAGGGCGCACAGATACGCAGTATTTT.

This clonotype was detected many times. The CDR3 DNA follows: TGCAGTGCTAGGGACAGGGGATCCTATAATTCACCCCTCCACTTT. This codes for CSARDRGSYNSPLHF. V usage is TRBV20-1 and J usage is TRBJ1-6; 9 bases are shared with TRBD1. From germline, CDR1 is DFQATT and CDR2 SNEGSKA (reference sequence). With V trimmed by 3 bases and J by 1 base, 1 base remained unmatched. This CDR3 has 15 amino acids.

This clonotype was found a few times. V usage is TRBV9 and J usage is TRBJ2-1, with D unclear. The CDR3 extends over 13 amino acids. Per germline, CDR1 SGDLS and CDR2 YYNGEE. V was shortened by 0 bases and J by 6 bases, with 7 bases between the two germline ends. The CDR3 bases are TGTGCCAGCAGCGTAGGTAGCCTCAATGAGCAGTTCTTC. Translated, it gives CASSVGSLNEQFF.

The chain joins TRBV7-9 to TRBJ2-1; TRBD1 matches at 8 bases. CDR1 is SEHNR, CDR2 FQNEAQ, per germline (reference sequence). The V gene end was trimmed by 4 bases and the J gene end by 5 bases; junction bases not matched to a gene: 7. This CDR3 contains 15 residues. The CDR3 spells CASSSHETGDNEQFF. For the CDR3, the DNA is TGTGCCAGCAGCTCGCATGAGACAGGGGACAATGAGCAGTTCTTC.

The chain couples TRBV4-2 to TRBJ1-6; D not certain. V gave up 3 bases and J gave up 6 bases, with 6 bases separating them. CDR3 length equals 13 residues. From germline, CDR1 is LGHNA and CDR2 YNFKEQ. The CDR3 spells CASSQFLNSPLHF. CDR3 nucleotide sequence: TGTGCCAGCAGCCAGTTTCTTAATTCACCCCTCCACTTT.

This clonotype was seen a handful of times. V is TRBV7-2 and J is TRBJ2-2; a weak D match, TRBD2 (5 bases). Per germline, CDR1 SGHTA and CDR2 FQGNSA. The length of the CDR3 is 16 residues. The ends were cut back, 5 bases at V and 4 bases at J, with 17 bases in the middle. This CDR3 is CASSHVVMRVTGELFF. The CDR3 coding sequence is TGTGCCAGCAGCCACGTCGTTATGAGGGTCACCGGGGAGCTGTTTTTT.

The gene calls are TRBV4-2 and TRBJ2-2; no reliable D call. The CDR3 extends over 15 amino acids. The V gene's germline CDR1 is LGHNA and CDR2 YNFKEQ. Trimming removed 0 bases at V and 6 bases at J, with 11 bases between. The CDR3 DNA sequence: TGTGCCAGCAGCCAAGAAGGCCAAGGCTCCGGGGAGCTGTTTTTT. Its protein product is CASSQEGQGSGELFF.

This clonotype was recorded at least ten times. This chain joins TRBV5-1 and TRBJ2-1, with unresolved D. The CDR3 contains 14 residues. The germline V gene has CDR1 SGHRS and CDR2 YFSETQ. V lost 0 bases and J lost 6, with 10 bases in between. CDR3 DNA: TGCGCCAGCAGCTTGGCCGGGCCTAGCAATGAGCAGTTCTTC. As protein: CASSLAGPSNEQFF.

The table lists this clonotype with a few counts. This chain joins TRBV2 and TRBJ1-1; 11 bases map to TRBD1. Germline CDR1 and CDR2: SNHLY and FYNNEI. V shed 5 bases, J shed 3 bases, and the junction held 2 bases outside the gene matches. CDR3 length: 14 residues. The CDR3 sequence is CASSWTGGDTEAFF. DNA for the CDR3: TGTGCCAGCAGTTGGACAGGGGGCGACACTGAAGCTTTCTTT.

V is TRBV28 and J is TRBJ2-3; possibly TRBD2 for D (5 bases). The CDR3 loop spans 16 amino acids. The ends were cut back, 5 bases at V and 4 bases at J, with 19 bases in the middle. CDR1 MDHEN and CDR2 SYDVKM come from the germline V gene. The CDR3 reads CASSPSGLGVSDTQYF. In DNA form, the CDR3 reads TGTGCCAGCAGTCCGAGCGGTCTTGGGGTTTCAGATACGCAGTATTTT.

This clonotype was picked up many times. The V gene is TRBV3-1, the J gene TRBJ2-1; no reliable D call. CDR3 length: 16 residues. Germline loops: CDR1 LGHDT, CDR2 YNNKEL (reference sequence). Trimming shortened V by 0 bases and J by 0 bases, and 9 bases separated the two germline ends. This CDR3 is CASSQDAESSYNEQFF. CDR3 sequence (DNA): TGTGCCAGCAGCCAAGACGCGGAAAGCTCCTACAATGAGCAGTTCTTC.

The rearrangement links TRBV3-1 to TRBJ2-5, with D perhaps given as TRBD1 or TRBD2 (6 bases each). This CDR3 is 13 amino acids long. CDR1 is LGHDT and CDR2 is YNNKEL in the germline V gene (reference sequence). The V end was cut by 8 bases, the J end by 3 bases, with 13 bases between. The CDR3 protein is CASLGGLEETQYF. The CDR3 DNA reads TGTGCCAGCCTAGGGGGGTTAGAAGAGACCCAGTACTTC.

This clonotype was seen repeatedly, ten times or more. The V and J genes are TRBV4-2 and TRBJ2-7; 9 nucleotides match TRBD2. V was pared by 0 bases and J by 2 bases, with 2 bases of the junction left unmatched. Germline V gene data show CDR1 as LGHNA and CDR2 as YNFKEQ. The CDR3 runs to 15 residues. As DNA, the CDR3 is TGTGCCAGCAGCCAAGAGGCGGGAGGGCCCTACGAGCAGTACTTC. This gives the protein CASSQEAGGPYEQYF.

This clonotype was recorded a few times. The chain carries TRBV20-1 and TRBJ2-3, with D perhaps matching TRBD1 (6 bases). The V end was cut by 3 bases, the J end by 2 bases, with 12 bases between. This CDR3 is 14 amino acids long. Per the germline V gene, CDR1 is DFQATT and CDR2 is SNEGSKA (reference sequence). The CDR3 DNA reads as TGCAGTGCTAGGAACAGGGCTCACACAGATACGCAGTATTTT. Protein sequence: CSARNRAHTDTQYF.

V is TRBV12-3 or TRBV12-4 and J is TRBJ2-7; TRBD2 agrees at 8 bases. The CDR3 extends over 16 amino acids. J was trimmed by 4 bases and V by 2 bases; bases with no gene match: 10. The CDR3 coding sequence is TGTGCCAGCAGTTTATTTCTAGCGGGCGATCCTTACGAGCAGTACTTC. The encoded protein is CASSLFLAGDPYEQYF.

The chain employs TRBV5-5 and TRBJ2-5; 8 nucleotides agree with TRBD1. Germline CDR1 is SGHKS and CDR2 is YYEKEE (reference sequence). J was trimmed by 5 bases and V by 2 bases; bases with no gene match: 17. The CDR3 has 18 amino acids. Here the CDR3 reads CASSFRTPQGAGGETQYF. The DNA for the CDR3 is TGTGCCAGCAGCTTCAGAACACCTCAGGGGGCCGGTGGTGAGACCCAGTACTTC.

This clonotype was detected ten times or more. The rearrangement uses TRBV6-1 and TRBJ1-5; 8 bases are shared with TRBD1. Germline CDR1 reads MNHNS; CDR2 reads SASEGT. This CDR3 is 15 amino acids long. Trimming took 5 bases from V and 2 from J; bases not matched to a gene: 5. CDR3 region: CASSRGQGGNQPQHF. CDR3 sequence (DNA): TGTGCCAGCAGTCGTGGACAGGGAGGCAATCAGCCCCAGCATTTT.

This clonotype has more than one count but fewer than ten. This chain uses TRBV20-1 with TRBJ2-7, with TRBD1 as a possible D gene (6 bases). Trimming shortened V by 6 bases and J by 3 bases, and 15 bases separated the two germline ends. From germline, CDR1 is DFQATT and CDR2 SNEGSKA (reference sequence). The CDR3 runs 13 residues. The CDR3 loop reads CSAPTGTSYEQYF. For the CDR3, the DNA is TGCAGTGCCCCGACAGGTACTAGCTACGAGCAGTACTTC.

This clonotype has at least ten counts. The chain combines TRBV12-3 or TRBV12-4 with TRBJ2-3; D not resolved. V was shortened by 2 bases and J by 3 bases, with 6 bases between the two germline ends. The CDR3 covers 13 residues. CDR3 sequence (DNA): TGTGCCAGCAGTTTATCTTGGACAGATACGCAGTATTTT. Protein: CASSLSWTDTQYF.